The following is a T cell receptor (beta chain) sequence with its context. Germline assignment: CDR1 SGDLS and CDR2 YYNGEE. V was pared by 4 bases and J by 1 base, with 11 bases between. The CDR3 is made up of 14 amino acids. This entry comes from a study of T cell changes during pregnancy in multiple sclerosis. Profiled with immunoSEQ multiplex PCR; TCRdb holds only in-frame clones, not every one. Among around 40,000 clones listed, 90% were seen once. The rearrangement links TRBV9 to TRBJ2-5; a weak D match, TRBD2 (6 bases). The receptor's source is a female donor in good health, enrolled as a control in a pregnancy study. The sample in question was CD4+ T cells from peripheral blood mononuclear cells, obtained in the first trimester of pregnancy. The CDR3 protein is CASSTGLTQETQYF. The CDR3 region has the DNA TGTGCCAGCAGCACCGGACTAACCCAAGAGACCCAGTACTTC.